The 32 T cell receptor beta chains listed next were all sequenced from one sample in a study of CD8+ T cells in alopecia areata. Noted treatment: oral pan-JAK inhibitor, 5-10 mg twice daily. Following extraction, RNA underwent reverse transcription to cDNA, which served as the sequencing template. Measured with immunoSEQ multiplex PCR; TCRdb has only the in-frame clones, and not every one. The table includes fewer than 250,000 clones, roughly two fifths detected once. The sample was CD4+ T cells sorted from blood, taken around week 37, from a patient treated with tofacitinib. The receptors originated from a human donor with alopecia areata.

V gene TRBV7-9 combines with J gene TRBJ2-7, with 11 bases lining up with TRBD2. The CDR3 is 15 amino acids. The V gene end was trimmed by 4 bases and the J gene end by 6 bases; junction bases not matched to a gene: 8. Germline CDR1 is SEHNR and CDR2 is FQNEAQ (reference sequence). The CDR3 sequence: CASSSNEGLAAEQYF. In DNA, the CDR3 is TGTGCCAGCAGCTCTAATGAGGGACTAGCGGCCGAGCAGTACTTC. Together with reference TRBV7-9 and TRBJ2-7, the CDR3 gives the full variable domain: DTGVSQNPRHKITKRGQNVTFRCDPISEHNRLYWYRQTLGQGPEFLTYFQNEAQLEKSRLLSDRFSAERPKGSFSTLEIQRTEQGDSAMYLCASSSNEGLAAEQYFGPGTRLTVT.

This clone has only a few counts. This rearrangement joins TRBV11-3 to TRBJ2-1, with 7 bases that match TRBD2. V dropped 5 bases and J dropped 12; count of bases not matched to a gene: 10. Germline lookup yields CDR1 SGHNT and CDR2 YENEEA. The CDR3 is made up of 13 amino acids. The CDR3 sequence: CASSALAESRQFF. For the CDR3, the DNA is TGTGCCAGCAGCGCCCTAGCGGAATCGAGGCAGTTCTTC.

The rearrangement uses TRBV2 and TRBJ1-5; 9 nucleotides agree with TRBD1. V dropped 6 bases and J dropped 6; count of bases not matched to a gene: 12. CDR1 is SNHLY, CDR2 FYNNEI, per germline. The CDR3 length is 16 residues. The CDR3 loop is CASRTTGGGAAQPQHF. The CDR3, as DNA: TGTGCCAGCAGAACAACAGGGGGCGGTGCCGCTCAGCCCCAGCATTTT.

This clone was counted a few times. This chain uses TRBV28 with TRBJ2-2, with D perhaps matching TRBD1 (5 bases). Germline CDR1 MDHEN, CDR2 SYDVKM. The CDR3 runs 15 residues. V was cut by 6 bases and J by 4 bases, with 15 bases left in between. The CDR3 nucleotides are TGTGCCAGCAGCCCCTCAGGGCGGAGCACCGGGGAGCTGTTTTTT. Residues: CASSPSGRSTGELFF.

The chain carries TRBV20-1 and TRBJ2-7, with D perhaps assigned TRBD1 or TRBD2 (5 bases each). CDR1 and CDR2 (germline): DFQATT, SNEGSKA (reference sequence). The V end was cut by 6 bases, the J end by 6 bases, with 12 bases between. The CDR3 covers 11 residues. Here the CDR3 reads CSAATAVEQYF. CDR3 nucleotide sequence: TGCAGTGCCGCGACAGCGGTCGAGCAGTACTTC.

The rearrangement links TRBV6-6 to TRBJ2-7, with 9 bases lining up with TRBD1. CDR3 length: 15 amino acids. Germline loops: CDR1 MNHNY, CDR2 SVGAGI (reference sequence). V trimming: 5 bases; J trimming: 5 bases; junction bases outside the gene matches: 10. CDR3 sequence: CASSTYGTGLNEQYF. CDR3 coding DNA: TGTGCCAGCAGTACTTACGGGACAGGGCTCAACGAGCAGTACTTC.

This clone came up a few times. The CDR3 DNA sequence: TGCAGCGTTGAAGGCCCTCGGGCCTACGAGCAGTACTTC. Translating gives CSVEGPRAYEQYF. V and J are TRBV29-1 and TRBJ2-7; D call uncertain. Germline V lookup: CDR1 SQVTM, CDR2 ANQGSEA. The CDR3 consists of 13 residues. V dropped 1 base and J dropped 2 bases, with 9 bases sitting between them.

The chain employs TRBV29-1 and TRBJ1-2; TRBD1 matches 7 bases. V shed 2 bases and J 6 bases; nucleotides not matched to a gene: 6. The germline V gene encodes CDR1 SQVTM and CDR2 ANQGSEA. The length of the CDR3 is 13 residues. CDR3 nucleotide sequence: TGCAGCGTTGAACGGCCAGGGGGTAATGGCTACACCTTC. Its protein product is CSVERPGGNGYTF.

The chain links TRBV30 to TRBJ2-3; 8 nucleotides agree with TRBD2. The CDR3 loop spans 15 amino acids. V was pared by 0 bases and J by 2 bases, with 4 bases of the junction left unmatched. CDR1 and CDR2 (germline): GTSNPN, SVGIG (reference sequence). The CDR3 DNA reads TGTGCCTGGAGTGTACGGACTAGCTACACAGATACGCAGTATTTT. It is translated as CAWSVRTSYTDTQYF.

V usage is TRBV6-5 and J usage is TRBJ2-3; D may be TRBD1 (5 bases). The CDR3 is made up of 15 amino acids. The germline V and J ends were trimmed by 6 bases and 2 bases, with 15 bases remaining between them. Germline CDR1 is MNHEY and CDR2 is SVGAGI. The CDR3 region has the DNA TGTGCCAGCAGAAGACAGCCGCAATTCACAGATACGCAGTATTTT. It is translated as CASRRQPQFTDTQYF.

In this sample, this clone turned up a few times. V and J are TRBV9 and TRBJ2-1; TRBD1 might be the D (5 bases). V shed 5 bases and J shed 5 bases, with 8 bases lying between them. CDR1 is SGDLS, CDR2 YYNGEE, per germline. The CDR3 has 12 residues. The CDR3 DNA follows: TGTGCCAGCAGTGCACAGGACAATGAGCAGTTCTTC. It yields the protein CASSAQDNEQFF.

The J gene is TRBJ2-5, the V gene TRBV25-1; 10 nucleotides line up with TRBD2. J gave up 2 bases and V 6 bases, and 3 bases lay outside the gene matches. CDR1 MGHDK and CDR2 SYGVNS come from the germline V gene. This CDR3 has 14 amino acids. This CDR3 is CASRGTSAQETQYF. The CDR3 DNA reads as TGTGCCAGCAGAGGGACTAGCGCACAAGAGACCCAGTACTTC.

The rearrangement uses TRBV6-5 and TRBJ1-2; the match to TRBD1 covers 7 bases. This CDR3 is 16 amino acids long. The V segment lost 0 bases and the J segment 5 bases; nucleotides outside the gene matches: 9. The germline V gene encodes CDR1 MNHEY and CDR2 SVGAGI. The CDR3 protein is CASSYSDWPGQYGYTF. DNA for the CDR3: TGTGCCAGCAGTTACTCGGATTGGCCGGGACAGTATGGCTACACCTTC.

This rearrangement joins TRBV2 to TRBJ1-3; the D is unclear. Germline V gene data show CDR1 as SNHLY and CDR2 as FYNNEI. Trimming pared 4 bases from V and 4 bases from J, leaving 2 bases between. CDR3 length: 11 residues. CDR3 in amino acids: CASSAGNTIYF. The CDR3 DNA is TGTGCCAGCAGTGCAGGAAACACCATATATTTT.

V gene TRBV4-3 combines with J gene TRBJ2-1, with D maybe TRBD1 (6 bases). Germline-derived CDR1 and CDR2 are LGHNA and YSLEER. This CDR3 has 16 residues. Between the trimmed V and J ends, which lost 0 bases and 7 bases, there was a span of 16 bases. The CDR3 bases are TGCGCCAGCAGCCAAGAAGGGGCAGGGGCGTTGAATGAGCAGTTCTTC. This encodes CASSQEGAGALNEQFF.

In this sample, this clone turned up once. The chain links TRBV29-1 to TRBJ2-7; 10 positions agree with TRBD2. CDR1 and CDR2 (germline): SQVTM, ANQGSEA. There are 17 residues in the CDR3. J gave up 2 bases and V 6 bases, and 16 bases lay outside the gene matches. The CDR3 nucleotides read TGCAGCGTCGGTGACATCAGCGGGGGGGTTCGGCCCTACGAGCAGTACTTC. Encoded protein: CSVGDISGGVRPYEQYF.

This sequence joins TRBV30 and TRBJ2-2; D is ambiguous. The germline V gene has CDR1 GTSNPN and CDR2 SVGIG (reference sequence). The CDR3 contains 12 residues. CDR3 nucleotides: TGTGCTACCAAGGGCCCCACCGGGGAGCTGTTTTTT. It codes for CATKGPTGELFF.

This clone has just a few counts. The chain links TRBV29-1 to TRBJ1-4; TRBD1 matches at 10 bases. Trimming took 4 bases from V and 1 from J; bases not matched to a gene: 3. CDR3 length: 15 residues. CDR1 is SQVTM and CDR2 is ANQGSEA in the germline V gene. Here the CDR3 reads CSVGTGGVTNEKLFF. CDR3 nucleotide sequence: TGCAGCGTTGGGACAGGGGGAGTAACTAATGAAAAACTGTTTTTT.

The chain has TRBV29-1 and TRBJ2-5, with 11 bases lining up with TRBD1. The germline V gene has CDR1 SQVTM and CDR2 ANQGSEA. CDR3 length: 16 amino acids. J was trimmed by 5 bases and V by 5 bases; bases with no gene match: 13. The CDR3 sequence: CSVTSLDRGRGETQYF. CDR3 sequence (DNA): TGCAGCGTTACGTCCCTGGACAGGGGGCGCGGGGAGACCCAGTACTTC.

This clone was recorded many times. The genes are TRBV5-1 and TRBJ2-1, with 7 nucleotides matching TRBD2. The CDR3 spans 15 residues. Trimming cost V 0 bases and J 8 bases; bases outside gene matches: 8. Per germline, CDR1 SGHRS and CDR2 YFSETQ. The CDR3 here is CASSLEPGRSDEQFF. The CDR3 nucleotides are TGCGCCAGCAGCTTGGAACCCGGGAGGAGCGATGAGCAGTTCTTC. Full variable domain (rest looked up from reference TRBV5-1 and TRBJ2-1): KAGVTQTPRYLIKTRGQQVTLSCSPISGHRSVSWYQQTPGQGLQFLFEYFSETQRNKGNFPGRFSGRQFSNSRSEMNVSTLELGDSALYLCASSLEPGRSDEQFFGPGTRLTVL.

The J gene is TRBJ2-2, the V gene TRBV7-2; no firm D call. The CDR3 loop spans 12 amino acids. V lost 6 bases to trimming and J lost 6 bases, with 8 bases between them. Looked up from germline, CDR1 is SGHTA and CDR2 is FQGNSA. CDR3 nucleotides: TGTGCCAGCAGGCCTGGGCCCGGGGAGCTGTTTTTT. Residues: CASRPGPGELFF.

CDR3 loop: CSVTEMNTEAFF. For the CDR3, the DNA is TGCAGCGTTACGGAAATGAACACTGAAGCTTTCTTT. The V and J genes are TRBV29-1 and TRBJ1-1; D ambiguous. The CDR3 spans 12 residues. The V end lost 5 bases, the J end lost 0 bases, and 7 bases lay between the germline ends. Germline-derived CDR1 and CDR2 are SQVTM and ANQGSEA.

This clone was seen a handful of times. The CDR3 is CSVLDEQFF. The CDR3 DNA reads as TGCAGCGTTCTCGACGAGCAGTTCTTC. The V call is TRBV29-1, the J call TRBJ2-1; D remains ambiguous. V was cut by 5 bases and J by 10 bases, with 6 bases left in between. Per the germline V gene, CDR1 is SQVTM and CDR2 is ANQGSEA. CDR3 length: 9 residues.

The V call is TRBV28, the J call TRBJ2-1, with D possibly being TRBD2 (6 bases). This CDR3 contains 11 residues. Looked up from germline, CDR1 is MDHEN and CDR2 is SYDVKM. V was cut by 7 bases and J by 10 bases, with 11 bases left in between. The CDR3 region has the DNA TGTGCCAGCAAGGAGGCGGGAGAGCAGTTCTTC. It yields the protein CASKEAGEQFF.

Many counts were recorded for this clone. V gene TRBV14 combines with J gene TRBJ2-4; no definite D call. Germline CDR1 SGHDN, CDR2 FVKESK. The germline V and J ends were trimmed by 0 bases and 10 bases, with 13 bases remaining between them. This CDR3 contains 14 residues. The CDR3 protein is CASSQDRRSVIQYF. CDR3 nucleotide sequence: TGTGCCAGCAGCCAAGACAGGAGATCGGTAATTCAGTACTTC.

This clone was counted ten times or more. The chain has TRBV29-1 and TRBJ1-5, with D unresolved. V lost 6 bases to trimming and J lost 2 bases, with 17 bases between them. CDR3 length: 15 residues. The V gene's germline CDR1 is SQVTM and CDR2 ANQGSEA. DNA for the CDR3: TGCAGCGTCGCAGACGGACTCCTGGGCAATCAGCCCCAGCATTTT. It encodes CSVADGLLGNQPQHF.

The chain carries TRBV9 and TRBJ2-3; TRBD2 is a possible D gene (6 bases). Germline loops: CDR1 SGDLS, CDR2 YYNGEE. This CDR3 contains 19 residues. Trimming took off 0 bases at V and 2 bases at J, with 22 bases between the two ends. The CDR3 region is CASSVETGEGTSITDTQYF. The CDR3 DNA reads TGTGCCAGCAGCGTAGAAACGGGAGAAGGGACCTCGATCACAGATACGCAGTATTTT.

The CDR3 DNA reads as TGTGCCAGCAGCCGGTCCGGAGGAGGGGGCGAGACCCAGTACTTC. The encoded protein is CASSRSGGGGETQYF. This rearrangement joins TRBV7-2 to TRBJ2-5; TRBD1 is a possible D gene (7 bases). The CDR3 is made up of 15 amino acids. Germline V gives CDR1 SGHTA, CDR2 FQGNSA. V was clipped by 5 bases and J by 5 bases, with 18 bases between them.

This clone was counted between two and nine times. Compared with germline, one end of the junction differs, possibly owing to a read error. The rearrangement links TRBV7-7 to TRBJ2-5, with 14 bases aligning to TRBD2. This CDR3 has 18 residues. Germline CDR1 reads SSHAT; CDR2 reads FNYEAQ (reference sequence). Here the CDR3 DNA reads TGTGCTAGCAGCTGGTCCCCCCTAGGACTAGCGGGAGGCGAGACCCAGTACTTC. Encoded protein: CASSWSPLGLAGGETQYF.

This rearrangement joins TRBV9 to TRBJ2-7; D might be TRBD2 (5 bases). The CDR3 has 12 residues. Between the trimmed V and J ends, which lost 4 bases and 10 bases, there was a span of 15 bases. Germline V lookup: CDR1 SGDLS, CDR2 YYNGEE. CDR3: CASSPTGETQYF. The CDR3 DNA reads TGTGCCAGCAGCCCAACCGGGGAGACACAGTACTTC.

The V gene is TRBV2, the J gene TRBJ1-2, with D possibly matching TRBD1 (5 bases). The germline V gene encodes CDR1 SNHLY and CDR2 FYNNEI. The CDR3 extends over 14 amino acids. Trimming removed 0 bases from V and 2 bases from J, with 7 bases in between. The CDR3 loop reads CASSEARANYGYTF. In DNA, the CDR3 is TGTGCCAGCAGTGAAGCCAGGGCCAACTATGGCTACACCTTC.

The chain couples TRBV5-6 to TRBJ2-5, with D possibly being TRBD1 (6 bases). Germline CDR1 and CDR2: SGHDT and YYEEEE. CDR3 length: 16 amino acids. Trimming shortened V by 0 bases and J by 1 base, and 13 bases separated the two germline ends. The CDR3 nucleotides are TGTGCCAGCAGCTTGGTTCCGACAGGCACCCAAGAGACCCAGTACTTC. This translates into CASSLVPTGTQETQYF. Full variable domain (outside the CDR3, taken from reference TRBV5-6 and TRBJ2-5): DAGVTQSPTHLIKTRGQQVTLRCSPKSGHDTVSWYQQALGQGPQFIFQYYEEEERQRGNFPDRFSGHQFPNYSSELNVNALLLGDSALYLCASSLVPTGTQETQYFGPGTRLLVL.